This T cell receptor (beta chain) was identified during a study of T-cell reconstitution after alpha-beta-depleted transplantation in children. Study-level findings and limits: Several patients had high TCRbeta diversity at day 60; it came from surviving recipient T cells and thymic progenitors.

Unique molecular identifiers were used to barcode this TCRbeta library. TCRdb re-called the PCR reads through MiXCR, storing one row per CDR3 protein. The sample carries over 15,000 distinct CDR3 sequences, 10% to 15% recorded once. Between the trimmed V and J ends, which lost 4 bases and 3 bases, there was a span of 13 bases. Germline-derived CDR1 and CDR2 are SGHDT and YYEEEE. The CDR3 extends over 14 amino acids. This clonotype has ten or more counts. Antigen unknown. Sequences were derived from PBMCs, mostly from graft donor cells, sampled 60 days after TCRalphabeta/CD19-depleted stem cell transplant. The chain links TRBV5-6 to TRBJ1-2, with unresolved D. The receptor was isolated from a female patient aged 2-15 years who had a stem cell transplant for congenital amegakaryocytic thrombocytopenia, so the T cells may come from the graft donor. This CDR3 is CASSPWPGDYGYTF. Here the CDR3 DNA reads TGTGCCAGCAGCCCTTGGCCGGGTGACTATGGCTACACCTTC.